Listed below are T cell receptor beta chains from one sample, sequenced in a study of cytomegalovirus exposure and HLA in healthy donors. Libraries were prepared by immunoSEQ multiplex PCR; TCRdb keeps only in-frame clonotypes and omits some of them. The sample holds around 140,000 clones. The sequencing sample was made of PBMCs. The source of these receptors is a male donor in good health and CMV-seronegative. Both conserved end residues are part of each CDR3. D genes are given only for firm matches.

cdr3_aa cdr3_nt v_call d_call j_call
CASSYGTGTKGSEKLFF TGTGCCAGCAGCTACGGGACAGGGACGAAAGGGAGTGAAAAACTGTTTTTT TRBV7-9 TRBD1 TRBJ1-4
CAISATTGVTEAFF TGTGCCATCAGTGCTACCACAGGGGTCACTGAAGCTTTCTTT TRBV10-3 TRBD1 TRBJ1-1
CATSRVRSGSSLRETQYF TGTGCCACCAGCAGAGTAAGGTCCGGTAGCAGCTTGCGGGAGACCCAGTACTTC TRBV15 NA TRBJ2-5
CASSGGHSNQPQHF TGTGCCAGCTCGGGGGGACATAGCAATCAGCCCCAGCATTTT TRBV6-5 NA TRBJ1-5
CASREDSNTGELFF TGTGCCAGCAGGGAGGACAGTAACACCGGGGAGCTGTTTTTT TRBV2 NA TRBJ2-2
CASSIVQGATEAFF TGTGCCAGTAGTATAGTACAGGGGGCAACTGAAGCTTTCTTT TRBV19 TRBD1 TRBJ1-1
CASSLAGGGYEQYF TGCGCCAGCAGCTTGGCCGGCGGAGGCTACGAGCAGTACTTC TRBV5-1 NA TRBJ2-7
CASSGPGQGLVEKLFF TGTGCCAGCAGTGGACCGGGACAGGGGTTAGTTGAAAAACTGTTTTTT TRBV2 TRBD1 TRBJ1-4
CASSLGIRGYTEAFF TGCGCCAGCAGCCTGGGCATCCGAGGGTACACTGAAGCTTTCTTT TRBV5-1 NA TRBJ1-1
CAWSFRTGFTDTQYF TGTGCCTGGAGTTTCAGGACAGGATTCACAGATACGCAGTATTTT TRBV30 TRBD1 TRBJ2-3
CASSRESLGNYGYTF TGTGCCAGCAGCCGGGAGTCCCTGGGCAACTATGGCTACACCTTC TRBV6-5 NA TRBJ1-2
CASSTTDNYGYTF TGTGCCAGCAGTACCACAGATAACTATGGCTACACCTTC TRBV28 NA TRBJ1-2
CASSLVQATEAFF TGTGCCAGCAGTTTAGTGCAGGCCACTGAAGCTTTCTTT TRBV27 NA TRBJ1-1
CASSLYGQGSGELFF TGTGCCAGCAGCTTATATGGACAGGGTTCCGGGGAGCTGTTTTTT TRBV7-2 TRBD1 TRBJ2-2
CASYGQTLNYGYTF TGTGCCAGCTACGGACAGACCCTGAACTATGGCTACACCTTC TRBV18 NA TRBJ1-2
CASSLAGLPLRELFF TGTGCCAGCAGCTTAGCGGGACTACCCCTCCGGGAGCTGTTTTTT TRBV7-9 TRBD2 TRBJ2-2
CASSQPPGQGNSATNEKLFF TGTGCCAGCAGCCAGCCTCCGGGACAGGGGAACTCTGCAACTAATGAAAAACTGTTTTTT TRBV14 TRBD1 TRBJ1-4
CASSPYRDSGNTIYF TGTGCCAGCAGTCCGTACAGGGACTCTGGAAACACCATATATTTT TRBV27 NA TRBJ1-3
CASSEVGPYEQYF TGTGCCAGCAGTGAGGTTGGCCCCTACGAGCAGTACTTC TRBV6-1 NA TRBJ2-7
CASSLAPRTGSYEQYF TGTGCCAGCAGCTTAGCCCCACGGACAGGGTCCTACGAGCAGTACTTC TRBV7-8 TRBD1 TRBJ2-7
CASSLDAGATYEQYF TGCGCCAGCAGCTTGGACGCGGGAGCGACCTACGAGCAGTACTTC TRBV5-1 TRBD2 TRBJ2-7
CASSLVGGLAGVSGELFF TGTGCCAGCAGCTTAGTTGGAGGACTAGCGGGGGTTAGCGGGGAGCTGTTTTTT TRBV7-2 TRBD2 TRBJ2-2
CASRPGQDGGYTF TGTGCCAGCAGACCAGGACAGGATGGGGGCTACACCTTC TRBV6-5 TRBD1 TRBJ1-2
CASSFPDRGRSNEQFF TGTGCCAGCAGCTTCCCGGACAGGGGGCGTTCCAATGAGCAGTTCTTC TRBV7-8 TRBD1 TRBJ2-1
CSVDSGIGYTF TGCAGCGTCGACTCCGGGATTGGCTACACCTTC TRBV29-1 NA TRBJ1-2
CASSIEGPPGYGYTF TGTGCCAGTAGTATAGAGGGGCCTCCGGGCTATGGCTACACCTTC TRBV19 NA TRBJ1-2
CASSPRGGNTEAFF TGTGCCAGCTCACCAAGGGGGGGAAACACTGAAGCTTTCTTT TRBV18 NA TRBJ1-1
CASSPRTGEVSGANVLTF TGTGCCAGCTCACCCCGGACAGGTGAGGTCTCTGGGGCCAACGTCCTGACTTTC TRBV18 TRBD1 TRBJ2-6
CASSLAVSTGSF TGTGCCAGCAGCTTGGCAGTCTCGACAGGGTCCTTC TRBV5-6 TRBD1 TRBJ1-2
CASTGQRANVLTF TGTGCCAGCACTGGACAGCGGGCCAACGTCCTGACTTTC TRBV18 NA TRBJ2-6
CAWSRDRGDEQYF TGTGCCTGGAGTAGGGACAGGGGCGACGAGCAGTACTTC TRBV30 TRBD1 TRBJ2-7
CATRGLSNEKLFF TGTGCCACAAGGGGACTCTCTAATGAAAAACTGTTTTTT TRBV7-9 NA TRBJ1-4
CASSLTGSNTDTQYF TGTGCCAGCAGTCTTACAGGGTCAAACACAGATACGCAGTATTTT TRBV28 NA TRBJ2-3
CASSPLDRANEKLFF TGTGCCAGCAGCCCTTTGGACAGGGCTAATGAAAAACTGTTTTTT TRBV7-9 TRBD1 TRBJ1-4
CASSFKRDQPQHF TGTGCCAGCAGCTTTAAGAGGGATCAGCCCCAGCATTTT TRBV7-8 NA TRBJ1-5
CASSLAGTGGFWDTQYF TGTGCCAGCAGCTTAGCTGGGACAGGGGGCTTCTGGGATACGCAGTATTTT TRBV7-8 TRBD1 TRBJ2-3
CASIGLAASGEQFF TGTGCCAGCATCGGACTAGCAGCGTCGGGGGAGCAGTTCTTC TRBV6-5 TRBD2 TRBJ2-1